This is a list of T cell receptor beta chains from one sample in a study of CD8+CD57+ T cells in acquired aplastic anemia. TCRdb recomputed calls from the reads with MiXCR, one row per CDR3 protein. In the table there are 400,000 to 450,000 distinct CDR3 sequences, about two thirds of which are singletons. Sequenced sample: sorted CD4+, CD8+, or CD8+CD57+ T cells (not recorded which) from PBMCs. These receptors all stem from a human donor in good health, serving as a control. Each CDR3 is given with its conserved first and last residue. The D gene is left open where the match is weak. Not all rows give a size; the values are once, few, many and, for expanded clones, a class.

>.|TRBJ1-6|.|TRBV7-9
CASSATSDAHLHF
TGTGCCAGCAGCGCCACTAGCGATGCCCACCTCCACTTC
>.|TRBJ2-3|few|TRBV15
CATSRAPVDTQYF
TGTGCCACCAGCAGAGCCCCTGTAGATACGCAGTATTTT
>.|TRBJ1-2|.|TRBV7-9
CASSLREMYGYTF
TGCGCCAGCAGCTTGCGAGAGATGTATGGCTACACCTTC
>TRBD1|TRBJ1-2|.|TRBV19
CASSMAGGRSLGYTF
TGTGCCAGTAGTATGGCAGGGGGCAGGAGCCTTGGCTACACCTTC
>.|TRBJ2-2|.|TRBV7-2
CASSSARANSPLHFF
TGTGCCAGCAGCTCAGCCAGGGCTAATTCACCCCTCCACTTTTTT
>.|TRBJ1-6|.|TRBV12-3/TRBV12-4
CASSATRGYNSPLHF
TGTGCCAGCAGTGCGACTAGAGGCTATAATTCACCCCTCCACTTT
>.|TRBJ1-5|few|TRBV7-2
CTSSFARDRPQHF
TGTACCAGCAGCTTCGCTAGGGATCGGCCCCAGCATTTT
>.|TRBJ1-1|once|TRBV20-1
CSAGRLAANTEAFF
TGCAGTGCTGGGAGACTAGCGGCGAACACTGAAGCTTTCTTT
>.|TRBJ1-6|few|TRBV7-6
CASSFGIISPLHF
TGTGCCAGCAGCTTTGGGATCATTTCACCCCTCCACTTT
>.|TRBJ2-3|.|TRBV7-2
CAGSLEVPGTQYF
TGTGCCGGCAGCTTAGAGGTTCCAGGTACGCAGTATTTT
>.|TRBJ1-2|many|TRBV25-1
CASSDPGRFYGYTF
TGTGCCAGCAGTGACCCGGGGCGCTTCTATGGCTACACCTTC
>.|TRBJ2-3|once|TRBV5-1
CASRPGQISTDTQYF
TGCGCCAGCAGGCCAGGACAGATTAGCACAGATACGCAGTATTTT
>.|TRBJ2-7|.|TRBV20-1
CSVATPGAYKQYF
TGCAGCGTTGCCACCCCCGGGGCCTATAAGCAGTACTTC
>TRBD2|TRBJ2-1|once|TRBV5-1
CASSAISGGLHNEQFF
TGCGCCAGCAGTGCAATCAGCGGGGGTTTACACAATGAGCAGTTCTTC
>.|TRBJ2-7|many|TRBV7-2
CASSLGQGWGFGEQYF
TGTGCCAGCAGCTTAGGTCAGGGCTGGGGATTCGGCGAGCAGTACTTC
>.|TRBJ1-2|many|TRBV11-1
CASSLDGGPNYGYTF
TGTGCCAGCAGCCTAGACGGGGGGCCTAACTATGGCTACACCTTC
>.|TRBJ1-5|many|TRBV4-2
CASSHTGTQDQPQHF
TGTGCCAGCAGCCACACCGGGACTCAAGATCAGCCCCAGCATTTT
>.|TRBJ2-1|.|TRBV2
CASSDLRGTDAQFF
TGTGCCAGCAGTGATTTACGGGGGACAGATGCGCAGTTCTTT
>.|TRBJ2-3|.|TRBV30
CAWGVGGQVDTQYF
TGTGCCTGGGGTGTCGGGGGGCAGGTGGATACGCAGTATTTT
>.|TRBJ1-1|.|TRBV7-2
CASSLARGKGTEAFF
TGTGCCAGCAGCTTAGCGCGGGGGAAGGGCACTGAAGCTTTCTTT
>.|TRBJ2-7|.|TRBV7-2
CASSLPGLNSGEQYF
TGTGCCAGCAGCTTGCCAGGGCTGAATTCCGGCGAGCAGTACTTC
>TRBD1|TRBJ1-6|many|TRBV6-2/TRBV6-3
CASSYSGQGISPLHF
TGTGCCAGCAGTTACTCAGGACAGGGTATTTCACCCCTCCACTTT
>TRBD2|TRBJ2-7|.|TRBV25-1
CASSLRRGAAGALCEQYF
TGTGCCAGCAGTTTAAGGCGGGGGGCTGCTGGCGCCCTATGCGAGCAGTACTTC
>TRBD2|TRBJ2-3|once|TRBV7-8
CASSLASGGLRGTQYF
TGTGCCAGCAGCTTAGCTTCGGGGGGGCTGCGAGGTACGCAGTATTTT
>.|TRBJ1-3|.|TRBV7-8
CASSPRESGNTIYF
TGTGCCAGCAGCCCTAGAGAGTCTGGAAACACCATATATTTT
>.|TRBJ1-6|many|TRBV2
CASRSDSNNSPLHF
TGTGCCAGCAGGTCTGACAGCAATAATTCACCCCTCCACTTT
>.|TRBJ2-7|.|TRBV2
CASSLGADPYEQYF
TGTGCCAGCAGCTTAGGGGCGGACCCCTACGAGCAGTACTTC
>TRBD2|TRBJ2-1|many|TRBV20-1
CSASIIAGGREQFF
TGCAGTGCTAGTATAATAGCGGGGGGGCGAGAGCAGTTCTTC
>.|TRBJ2-3|.|TRBV7-9
CASRRDQAHTPYF
TGTGCCAGCAGGAGGGACCAGGCACATACGCCGTATTTT